One and the same sample provided the 28 T cell receptor beta chains below, sequenced in a study of blood T cell repertoires in COVID-19. Repertoires were generated with immunoSEQ multiplex PCR, while TCRdb's copy carries only in-frame clones and drops some. The sample has fewer than 200,000 clones, 88% seen once. The specimen sequenced was PBMCs or T cells enriched from blood (not recorded which). These receptors were taken from a woman under 30 who had recovered from COVID-19.

This chain connects TRBV6-5 to TRBJ2-7; D may be TRBD1 (5 bases). Per germline, CDR1 MNHEY and CDR2 SVGAGI. The CDR3 spans 14 residues. With 4 bases removed from V and 0 bases from J, the gap between germline ends came to 10 bases. The CDR3 coding sequence is TGTGCCAGCAGTTCGACAGTGACCTCCTACGAGCAGTACTTC. This codes for CASSSTVTSYEQYF.

This sequence joins TRBV24-1 and TRBJ1-3, with D maybe TRBD1 (5 bases). This CDR3 spans 14 amino acids. Germline-derived CDR1 and CDR2 are KGHDR and SFDVKD. V gave up 3 bases and J gave up 8 bases, with 13 bases separating them. The CDR3 loop reads CATSDPRGGDTIYF. DNA of the CDR3: TGTGCCACCAGTGATCCCCGGGGGGGGGACACCATATATTTT.

This chain joins TRBV19 and TRBJ1-1; D gene ambiguous. V gave up 9 bases and J gave up 0 bases, with 20 bases separating them. Germline V lookup: CDR1 LNHDA, CDR2 SQIVND (reference sequence). This CDR3 comprises 16 residues. CDR3 DNA: TGTGCCAGCTTCTCGACCCGCTTCGGGGTGAACACTGAAGCTTTCTTT. Its translation is CASFSTRFGVNTEAFF.

This chain connects TRBV7-2 to TRBJ2-7; 9 bases agree with TRBD1. CDR1 and CDR2 (germline): SGHTA, FQGNSA. The trim removed 5 bases at V and 3 bases at J, leaving 5 bases unmatched. This CDR3 region has 14 residues. The CDR3 here is CASSIGTGSYEQYF. CDR3 in DNA: TGTGCCAGCAGCATAGGGACAGGGAGCTACGAGCAGTACTTC.

The rearrangement uses TRBV6-2 or TRBV6-3 and TRBJ2-4; D is uncertain. The length of the CDR3 is 14 residues. The ends were cut back, 5 bases at V and 15 bases at J, with 23 bases in the middle. Germline V lookup: CDR1 MNHEY, CDR2 SVGEGT. CDR3 region: CASSHPAHTERLYF. CDR3 coding DNA: TGTGCCAGCAGTCACCCTGCGCACACCGAGCGACTGTACTTC.

This clone showed up just once. The genes are TRBV7-9 and TRBJ1-1; 9 bases fit TRBD1. From germline, CDR1 is SEHNR and CDR2 FQNEAQ (reference sequence). V trimming: 1 base; J trimming: 2 bases; junction bases outside the gene matches: 14. CDR3 size: 19 residues. CDR3 DNA: TGTGCCAGCAGCTTAGGTCTGGGGACAGGGAGGTTAAGTAACACTGAAGCTTTCTTT. This translates into CASSLGLGTGRLSNTEAFF.

The V gene is TRBV5-1, the J gene TRBJ2-1, with D perhaps matching TRBD2 (5 bases). Trimming removed 0 bases from V and 9 bases from J, with 16 bases in between. The V gene's germline CDR1 is SGHRS and CDR2 YFSETQ. The CDR3 runs 15 residues. The CDR3 coding sequence is TGCGCCAGCAGCTTGGTGGCGGGTGAGGGCAGTGAGCAGTTCTTC. It yields the protein CASSLVAGEGSEQFF. The full variable domain, in which reference TRBV5-1 and TRBJ2-1 provide the parts outside the CDR3, is KAGVTQTPRYLIKTRGQQVTLSCSPISGHRSVSWYQQTPGQGLQFLFEYFSETQRNKGNFPGRFSGRQFSNSRSEMNVSTLELGDSALYLCASSLVAGEGSEQFFGPGTRLTVL.

V is TRBV5-5 and J is TRBJ1-2; 7 positions agree with TRBD1. V was pared by 4 bases and J by 7 bases, with 4 bases of the junction left unmatched. The CDR3 has 12 amino acids. Per the germline V gene, CDR1 is SGHKS and CDR2 is YYEKEE (reference sequence). The CDR3 nucleotides read TGTGCCAGCAGCACGTGGGACAGTGGCTACACCTTC. Protein product: CASSTWDSGYTF.

The chain couples TRBV15 to TRBJ2-7, with 9 bases lining up with TRBD1. From germline, CDR1 is LNHNV and CDR2 YYDKDF (reference sequence). J gave up 2 bases and V 6 bases, and 8 bases lay outside the gene matches. The CDR3 totals 15 residues. The CDR3 sequence is CATRRTGGAPYEQYF. The CDR3 bases are TGTGCCACCAGGCGAACAGGGGGCGCGCCCTACGAGCAGTACTTC.

V gene TRBV9 combines with J gene TRBJ1-3; no clear D. Germline CDR1 reads SGDLS; CDR2 reads YYNGEE. Trimming pared 3 bases from V and 2 bases from J, leaving 9 bases between. CDR3 length equals 14 residues. CDR3 amino acids: CASSATLPGNTIYF. For the CDR3, the DNA is TGTGCCAGCAGCGCAACATTGCCTGGAAACACCATATATTTT.

This rearrangement joins TRBV5-1 to TRBJ1-6; D is unclear. Germline values: CDR1 SGHRS, CDR2 YFSETQ. The V and J ends lost 0 bases and 1 base respectively, with 11 bases between them. CDR3 length: 17 residues. This CDR3 is CASSLVREVSYNSPLHF. Here the CDR3 DNA reads TGCGCCAGCAGCTTGGTACGGGAAGTATCCTATAATTCACCCCTCCACTTT. The variable domain in full, with the rest retrieved from reference TRBV5-1 and TRBJ1-6, is KAGVTQTPRYLIKTRGQQVTLSCSPISGHRSVSWYQQTPGQGLQFLFEYFSETQRNKGNFPGRFSGRQFSNSRSEMNVSTLELGDSALYLCASSLVREVSYNSPLHFGNGTRLTVT.

This rearrangement joins TRBV7-2 to TRBJ1-1, with a weak D call TRBD1 (6 bases). CDR3 length: 14 amino acids. V was trimmed by 7 bases and J by 1 base, leaving 13 bases between them. The germline gives CDR1 SGHTA, CDR2 FQGNSA. CDR3 nucleotides: TGTGCCAGCACCGCCATGACAGGGAACACTGAAGCTTTCTTT. Amino acid sequence: CASTAMTGNTEAFF.

The V call is TRBV2, the J call TRBJ1-6, with a possible D match to TRBD1 (6 bases). The CDR3 runs 16 residues. V gave up 3 bases and J gave up 7 bases, with 16 bases separating them. Looked up from germline, CDR1 is SNHLY and CDR2 is FYNNEI. The DNA for the CDR3 is TGTGCCAGCAGTGAGGCACAGGGAATTGGCAATTCACCCCTCCACTTT. Translated, it gives CASSEAQGIGNSPLHF.

The V gene is TRBV28, the J gene TRBJ1-1; possible D gene TRBD1, 5 bases. The CDR3 is 12 residues long. Germline V lookup: CDR1 MDHEN, CDR2 SYDVKM. V shed 3 bases and J shed 8 bases, with 10 bases lying between them. The CDR3 region has the DNA TGTGCCAGCAGTTTTCGCTCAGGGGAAGCTTTCTTT. Protein sequence: CASSFRSGEAFF.

This clone has just one count. This rearrangement joins TRBV2 to TRBJ1-1, with D uncertain. The germline gives CDR1 SNHLY, CDR2 FYNNEI. The CDR3 runs to 14 residues. V was trimmed by 2 bases and J by 6 bases, leaving 13 bases between them. CDR3 region: CASSELREIAEAFF. DNA for the CDR3: TGTGCCAGCAGTGAATTGAGGGAAATCGCTGAAGCTTTCTTT.

This clone was counted a single time. The rearrangement joins TRBV27 to TRBJ1-5; tentative D call: TRBD1 (6 bases). Trimming removed 6 bases at V and 0 bases at J, with 15 bases between. Germline V CDR1 and CDR2: MNHEY, SMNVEV (reference sequence). The CDR3 covers 16 residues. The CDR3 DNA is TGTGCCAGCAGGCCAAACAGACAGGATAGCAATCAGCCCCAGCATTTT. This sequence encodes CASRPNRQDSNQPQHF.

The chain carries TRBV3-1 (or the pseudogene TRBV3-2) and TRBJ2-7; TRBD1 matches 9 bases. CDR3 length equals 16 residues. Germline values: CDR1 LGHDT, CDR2 YNNKEL (reference sequence). The V gene end was trimmed by 3 bases and the J gene end by 2 bases; junction bases not matched to a gene: 8. CDR3 loop: CASSQIPGQGPYEQYF. CDR3 DNA: TGTGCCAGCAGCCAGATCCCGGGACAGGGCCCCTACGAGCAGTACTTC.

The chain uses TRBV30 and TRBJ1-5; TRBD1 matches 8 bases. Germline V lookup: CDR1 GTSNPN, CDR2 SVGIG (reference sequence). The CDR3 sequence is 16 residues long. V was pared by 3 bases and J by 7 bases, with 14 bases of the junction left unmatched. The CDR3 coding sequence is TGTGCCTGGAGGGAAGCCGGACAGGGCCAAGGCCAGCCCCAGCATTTT. Its translation is CAWREAGQGQGQPQHF.

This clone was counted a single time. V gene TRBV6-1 combines with J gene TRBJ2-1; no reliable D call. Germline CDR1 MNHNS, CDR2 SASEGT. Trimming removed 1 base at V and 2 bases at J, with 12 bases between. This CDR3 spans 16 amino acids. The CDR3 sequence is CASSEVIGGPYNEQFF. The DNA for the CDR3 is TGTGCCAGCAGTGAAGTGATAGGCGGTCCCTACAATGAGCAGTTCTTC.

This clone was seen a few times. The CDR3 here is CASSNAGTGEIYGYTF. The CDR3 coding sequence is TGTGCCAGCAGCAACGCCGGGACAGGAGAGATCTATGGCTACACCTTC. J is TRBJ1-2 and V is TRBV7-2, with 8 bases lining up with TRBD1. The CDR3 runs to 16 residues. Per germline, CDR1 SGHTA and CDR2 FQGNSA. The V gene end was trimmed by 5 bases and the J gene end by 4 bases; junction bases not matched to a gene: 12.

The gene calls are TRBV5-5 and TRBJ2-1, with D perhaps matching TRBD1 (6 bases). The CDR3 totals 15 residues. V dropped 4 bases and J dropped 7 bases, with 18 bases sitting between them. CDR1 and CDR2 from the germline V gene are SGHKS and YYEKEE (reference sequence). CDR3 sequence reads: CASSPVAQGWNEQFF. In DNA, the CDR3 is TGTGCCAGCAGCCCGGTGGCACAGGGATGGAATGAGCAGTTCTTC.

CDR3 protein: CASSQGTTLSTDTQYF. The CDR3 bases are TGCGCCAGCAGCCAAGGGACTACGCTAAGCACAGATACGCAGTATTTT. The chain carries TRBV5-1 and TRBJ2-3, with TRBD2 identical over 7 bases. Germline values: CDR1 SGHRS, CDR2 YFSETQ. The CDR3 sequence is 16 residues long. Germline trimming cut 4 bases from V and 0 bases from J; bases unmatched to any gene: 8.

The CDR3 reads CASSRTSGTSEGAEQYF. In DNA, the CDR3 is TGTGCCAGCAGTCGAACTTCCGGGACTAGCGAAGGCGCCGAGCAGTACTTC. The rearrangement links TRBV6-6 to TRBJ2-7; TRBD2 matches 10 bases. Germline V gene lookup returns CDR1 MNHNY and CDR2 SVGAGI (reference sequence). CDR3 length equals 17 residues. V dropped 5 bases and J dropped 6; count of bases not matched to a gene: 16.

The chain has TRBV2 and TRBJ2-5; 13 positions match TRBD2. The CDR3 is 16 residues long. Losses at the gene ends were 2 bases for V and 5 bases for J; bases not matched to a gene: 5. CDR1 SNHLY and CDR2 FYNNEI come from the germline V gene. CDR3 region: CASSEIGLAGVETQYF. The CDR3 bases are TGTGCCAGCAGTGAAATAGGACTAGCGGGAGTTGAGACCCAGTACTTC.

Of note for this clone: The junction shows a germline mismatch at one end, possibly a read error. The chain uses TRBV30 and TRBJ1-4; 11 positions agree with TRBD1. The CDR3 extends over 14 amino acids. Looked up from germline, CDR1 is GTSNPN and CDR2 is SVGIG (reference sequence). In nucleotides, the CDR3 is TGTGCCGTTACTCGGGACAGGGGGAATGAACAACTGTTTTTT. Translating it yields CAVTRDRGNEQLFF.

The chain employs TRBV19 and TRBJ2-5; unclear D gene. With 3 bases removed from V and 1 base from J, the gap between germline ends came to 18 bases. The CDR3 contains 17 residues. The germline gives CDR1 LNHDA, CDR2 SQIVND (reference sequence). The CDR3 DNA sequence: TGTGCCAGTAGTATTATTTTAGCCCCGGTGGGCCAAGAGACCCAGTACTTC. Protein product: CASSIILAPVGQETQYF.

CDR3 loop: CASSYPRTGEGYTF. CDR3 DNA sequence: TGTGCCAGCAGTTACCCACGGACAGGGGAGGGCTACACCTTC. J is TRBJ1-2 and V is TRBV28; 9 bases are a match to TRBD1. This CDR3 is 14 amino acids long. The germline gives CDR1 MDHEN, CDR2 SYDVKM. V trimming: 4 bases; J trimming: 8 bases; junction bases outside the gene matches: 8.

The V call is TRBV7-3, the J call TRBJ2-1; 11 nucleotides line up with TRBD2. This CDR3 has 15 amino acids. Germline trimming cut 3 bases from V and 6 bases from J; bases unmatched to any gene: 4. Germline values: CDR1 SGHTA, CDR2 FQGTGA. CDR3 region: CASSLTSGDSNEQFF. The CDR3 coding sequence is TGTGCCAGCAGCTTGACTAGCGGGGACTCCAATGAGCAGTTCTTC.